This T cell receptor beta chain came from a study of spatial heterogeneity in lung cancer. The CDR3 is 13 amino acids. V was cut by 6 bases and J by 7 bases, with 12 bases left in between. The germline V gene has CDR1 SGHTA and CDR2 FQGTGA. This clonotype was seen more than once but under ten times. TCRdb analysed the 5' RACE reads with MiXCR anew, one entry per CDR3 protein. The repertoire has more than 80,000 distinct CDR3 sequences, over 9.5% of them found once; the top ten carry about 41%. As for time point: sample taken at primary tumor resection. Unsorted tumor, nontumor lung tissue or cryopreserved PBMC supplied the whole RNA.

The chain couples TRBV7-3 to TRBJ2-2; weak D call: TRBD1 (5 bases). Here the sequenced sample was PBMCs, taken at surgery. This TCR came from a male donor with early-stage non-small cell lung cancer. The CDR3 is CASSLGVGGELFF. The CDR3 DNA follows: TGTGCCAGCAGTCTAGGGGTTGGCGGGGAGCTGTTTTTT.